This T cell receptor (beta chain) was recorded in a study of shared clonotypes between healthy human individuals. Deep-level assay runs were performed. TCRdb keeps only in-frame clones here, not all; method: immunoSEQ multiplex PCR. This sample carries about 2,100,000 clones, 85% to 95% of them seen once, and the ten largest clones take about 1.8%. CD8 cells classed as naive were CD45RO-negative and positively selected for CCR7, excluding terminally differentiated effector memory CD45RA+ cells. V trimming: 2 bases; J trimming: 6 bases; junction bases outside the gene matches: 10. Germline-derived CDR1 and CDR2 are SGHRS and YFSETQ. The CDR3 is 16 amino acids.

The gene calls are TRBV5-1 and TRBJ2-1; 8 nucleotides line up with TRBD2. The clonotype originates from a man aged 18 to 30 in good health. Some clones in this sample may be carry-over from other donors' samples. Sequenced: naive CD8+ T cells from PBMCs. The DNA of the CDR3 is TGCGCCAGCAGCTTACTCGGGACTAGTAGTTTCAATGAGCAGTTCTTC. It codes for CASSLLGTSSFNEQFF.